The 28 T cell receptor beta chains reported below all come from one sample, sequenced in a study of CD8+ T cells in alopecia areata. After isolation, RNA underwent reverse transcription to generate cDNA as the sequencing template. Sequencing was performed with immunoSEQ multiplex PCR; in TCRdb, only in-frame clones are kept and a portion is missing. The data show about 180,000 clones, approximately 56% seen once. The sequenced sample was CD4+ T cells sorted from blood, obtained at week 0. The receptor source for this set is a human donor with alopecia areata.

This clone was detected once. The genes are TRBV9 and TRBJ2-2; D is unclear. Germline values: CDR1 SGDLS, CDR2 YYNGEE. This CDR3 spans 12 amino acids. V was cut by 0 bases and J by 4 bases, with 1 base left in between. As DNA, the CDR3 is TGTGCCAGCAGCGTAGCCACCGGGGAGCTGTTTTTT. Protein sequence: CASSVATGELFF.

The V call is TRBV4-1, the J call TRBJ1-4; possible D gene TRBD1, 5 bases. Trimming removed 5 bases at V and 7 bases at J, with 14 bases between. This CDR3 contains 14 residues. The germline gives CDR1 MGHRA, CDR2 YSYEKL. This CDR3 reads CASSSPKRGEKLFF. The CDR3 coding sequence is TGCGCCAGCAGCTCTCCAAAGAGGGGTGAAAAACTGTTTTTT.

The V and J genes are TRBV7-2 and TRBJ2-7, with D hard to call. Germline V gene lookup returns CDR1 SGHTA and CDR2 FQGNSA. The CDR3 contains 15 residues. Trimming stripped 5 bases from V and 4 bases from J, with 18 bases between. The CDR3 spells CASSESPVRGYEQYF. CDR3 DNA sequence: TGTGCCAGCAGCGAAAGCCCGGTCAGAGGATACGAGCAGTACTTC.

The V call is TRBV4-1, the J call TRBJ1-6; 9 positions agree with TRBD1. CDR1 MGHRA and CDR2 YSYEKL come from the germline V gene. This CDR3 contains 13 residues. Trimming at V came to 3 bases and at J to 13 bases, leaving 4 bases not matched to a gene. DNA of the CDR3: TGCGCCAGCAGCCAGGACAGGGGTGGGCCCCTCCACTTT. This codes for CASSQDRGGPLHF.

The CDR3 sequence: CSAGTANEKLFF. DNA for the CDR3: TGCAGCGCGGGGACAGCTAATGAAAAACTGTTTTTT. The genes are TRBV29-1 and TRBJ1-4; 7 bases are a match to TRBD1. Trimming cost V 7 bases and J 3 bases; bases outside gene matches: 2. The germline gives CDR1 SQVTM, CDR2 ANQGSEA. The CDR3 has 12 amino acids.

This clone was seen only a few times. The chain links TRBV29-1 to TRBJ1-2, with 7 bases matching TRBD1. The junction had 10 bases not matched to a gene; V was cut back by 0 bases and J by 0 bases. CDR1 SQVTM and CDR2 ANQGSEA come from the germline V gene. This CDR3 has 17 residues. This chain's CDR3 is CSVEDLRQGSANYGYTF. The CDR3 region has the DNA TGCAGCGTTGAAGACCTACGACAGGGCTCAGCTAACTATGGCTACACCTTC.

This clone was seen a handful of times. The V call is TRBV19, the J call TRBJ1-2; D uncertain. The CDR3 is 19 amino acids. Germline loops: CDR1 LNHDA, CDR2 SQIVND (reference sequence). V lost 1 base and J lost 0, with 21 bases in between. CDR3 nucleotide sequence: TGTGCCAGTAGTATAGCTCTAAGAATTCCGCTGTCTACTAACTATGGCTACACCTTC. Amino acids: CASSIALRIPLSTNYGYTF.

This chain joins TRBV28 and TRBJ2-5; TRBD1 is a possible D gene (5 bases). In germline, CDR1 is MDHEN, CDR2 SYDVKM. The CDR3 loop spans 16 amino acids. Trimming cost V 4 bases and J 5 bases, with 20 bases left between them. The CDR3, as DNA: TGTGCCAGCAGTTCCCGTAACTATAGGGGCCCGGAGACCCAGTACTTC. It is translated as CASSSRNYRGPETQYF.

This clone was recorded a few times. The chain joins TRBV5-1 to TRBJ1-5; tentative D call: TRBD1 (6 bases). Trimming removed 4 bases from V and 4 bases from J, with 18 bases in between. Germline assignment: CDR1 SGHRS and CDR2 YFSETQ. This CDR3 has 16 residues. CDR3 sequence reads: CASSPGGGRVNQPQHF. The DNA of the CDR3 is TGCGCCAGCAGCCCCGGAGGGGGGCGCGTGAATCAGCCCCAGCATTTT.

This chain links TRBV30 with TRBJ1-2, with D possibly being TRBD1 (6 bases). V was clipped by 4 bases and J by 3 bases, with 9 bases between them. CDR3 length: 12 residues. Germline CDR1 GTSNPN, CDR2 SVGIG (reference sequence). This CDR3 is CAWTGVDYGYTF. The CDR3 coding sequence is TGTGCCTGGACAGGGGTAGACTATGGCTACACCTTC.

Only a few counts were recorded for this clone. The chain carries TRBV19 and TRBJ1-1; the D gene is possibly TRBD1 (5 bases). V shed 5 bases and J shed 4 bases, with 17 bases lying between them. This CDR3 has 15 amino acids. CDR1 is LNHDA, CDR2 SQIVND, per germline (reference sequence). For the CDR3, the DNA is TGTGCCAGTAGTGACCCTAGACGGGACGGCACTGAAGCTTTCTTT. It is translated as CASSDPRRDGTEAFF.

J is TRBJ2-7 and V is TRBV5-1, with D possibly TRBD2 on 6 matching bases. CDR3 size: 13 residues. In germline, CDR1 is SGHRS, CDR2 YFSETQ. Trimming stripped 0 bases from V and 5 bases from J, with 9 bases between. The CDR3 DNA follows: TGCGCCAGCAGCTTGGAGGAGGGGAACGAGCAGTACTTC. Its translation: CASSLEEGNEQYF.

This chain links TRBV30 with TRBJ2-2, with 9 bases that match TRBD2. CDR3 length equals 15 residues. Germline V lookup: CDR1 GTSNPN, CDR2 SVGIG (reference sequence). V lost 5 bases and J lost 4; bases outside the gene matches: 8. The CDR3: CAWGLAGAITGELFF. In DNA form, the CDR3 reads TGTGCCTGGGGATTAGCGGGGGCGATCACCGGGGAGCTGTTTTTT.

This clone showed up just a few times. The chain employs TRBV7-2 and TRBJ2-2, with 11 bases that match TRBD2. V lost 1 base and J lost 3; bases outside the gene matches: 7. The CDR3 consists of 18 residues. The germline CDR1 and CDR2 sequences are SGHTA and FQGNSA. CDR3 residues: CASSLVPSGGIDTGELFF. DNA of the CDR3: TGTGCCAGCAGCTTAGTTCCTAGCGGGGGGATAGACACCGGGGAGCTGTTTTTT.

This clone turned up a few times. This chain joins TRBV11-2 and TRBJ2-2; no clear D. Per the germline V gene, CDR1 is SGHAT and CDR2 is FQNNGV. This CDR3 is 11 amino acids long. V gave up 10 bases and J gave up 3 bases, with 6 bases separating them. CDR3 region: CATVYTGELFF. The CDR3 DNA follows: TGTGCCACCGTATACACCGGGGAGCTGTTTTTT. The full variable domain, with the rest looked up from reference TRBV11-2 and TRBJ2-2, is EAGVAQSPRYKIIEKRQSVAFWCNPISGHATLYWYQQILGQGPKLLIQFQNNGVVDDSQLPKDRFSAERLKGVDSTLKIQPAKLEDSAVYLCATVYTGELFFGEGSRLTVL.

V usage is TRBV15 and J usage is TRBJ2-7; the D call may be TRBD1 or TRBD2 (7 bases each). The germline V gene has CDR1 LNHNV and CDR2 YYDKDF (reference sequence). The CDR3 totals 14 residues. V was trimmed by 1 base and J by 3 bases, leaving 10 bases between them. The CDR3 DNA follows: TGTGCCACCAGCAGAGGCAGGGGGGGCTACGAGCAGTACTTC. It encodes CATSRGRGGYEQYF.

The chain employs TRBV2 and TRBJ2-7; TRBD2 aligns across 13 bases. Germline trimming cut 5 bases from V and 4 bases from J; bases unmatched to any gene: 11. The V gene's germline CDR1 is SNHLY and CDR2 FYNNEI. CDR3 size: 17 residues. DNA for the CDR3: TGTGCCAGCAGTACCAGACTGGGACTAGCGGGGTTGTACGAGCAGTACTTC. This encodes CASSTRLGLAGLYEQYF.

The chain joins TRBV2 to TRBJ2-1; 7 positions agree with TRBD1. Trimming at V came to 5 bases and at J to 1 base, leaving 5 bases not matched to a gene. Germline V gene lookup returns CDR1 SNHLY and CDR2 FYNNEI. The CDR3 is made up of 15 amino acids. CDR3 bases: TGTGCCAGCAGTCAAACAGGGGAATCCTACAATGAGCAGTTCTTC. Its protein is CASSQTGESYNEQFF.

The genes are TRBV30 and TRBJ1-1; tentative D call: TRBD1 (5 bases). The germline V and J ends were trimmed by 2 bases and 8 bases, with 9 bases remaining between them. Germline assignment: CDR1 GTSNPN and CDR2 SVGIG (reference sequence). The CDR3 sequence is 11 residues long. In nucleotides, the CDR3 is TGTGCCTGGAGTACTCGACAGGAAGCTTTCTTT. This codes for CAWSTRQEAFF.

The rearrangement uses TRBV29-1 and TRBJ1-1, with TRBD1 as a possible D gene (5 bases). Trimming took off 4 bases at V and 6 bases at J, with 12 bases between the two ends. CDR1 SQVTM and CDR2 ANQGSEA come from the germline V gene. CDR3 length equals 12 residues. CDR3 sequence: CSVAPGAAEAFF. CDR3 nucleotide sequence: TGCAGCGTTGCCCCCGGGGCGGCTGAAGCTTTCTTT.

The chain employs TRBV7-9 and TRBJ2-5; no clear D gene. This CDR3 contains 11 residues. Trimming shortened V by 8 bases and J by 3 bases, and 7 bases separated the two germline ends. Germline assignment: CDR1 SEHNR and CDR2 FQNEAQ (reference sequence). The CDR3 is CASGNEETQYF. The CDR3 nucleotides read TGTGCCAGCGGAAACGAAGAGACCCAGTACTTC.

The chain recombines TRBV12-5 with TRBJ1-5, with 7 bases identical to TRBD1. The CDR3 runs 14 residues. CDR1 LGHNT and CDR2 FRNRAP come from the germline V gene. V dropped 7 bases and J dropped 3; count of bases not matched to a gene: 6. CDR3 nucleotide sequence: TGTGCTAGTGTCCCCGGGACAGACAATCAGCCCCAGCATTTT. Encoded protein: CASVPGTDNQPQHF.

At least ten counts were recorded for this clone. The gene calls are TRBV5-1 and TRBJ2-6; D gene ambiguous. The CDR3 runs to 15 residues. The germline gives CDR1 SGHRS, CDR2 YFSETQ. V was cut by 1 base and J by 1 base, with 6 bases left in between. The CDR3 is CASSLRSSGANVLTF. CDR3 nucleotide sequence: TGCGCCAGCAGCTTGAGATCATCTGGGGCCAACGTCCTGACTTTC.

V gene TRBV29-1 combines with J gene TRBJ2-1; possible D gene TRBD2, 6 bases. Germline V lookup: CDR1 SQVTM, CDR2 ANQGSEA. V lost 4 bases, J lost 4 bases, and 8 bases lay in between. The CDR3 totals 12 residues. DNA of the CDR3: TGCAGCGTTGGTGCGGGATACAATGAGCAGTTCTTC. It translates to CSVGAGYNEQFF.

The rearrangement links TRBV27 to TRBJ1-2; D uncertain. V dropped 5 bases and J dropped 3 bases, with 16 bases sitting between them. The germline CDR1 and CDR2 sequences are MNHEY and SMNVEV (reference sequence). CDR3 size: 15 residues. The CDR3 loop is CASSPAGSRDYGYTF. The CDR3, as DNA: TGTGCCAGCAGTCCAGCAGGAAGTAGGGACTATGGCTACACCTTC.

This sequence joins TRBV4-1 and TRBJ2-5; D not resolved. Per germline, CDR1 MGHRA and CDR2 YSYEKL. V lost 2 bases to trimming and J lost 4 bases, with 11 bases between them. The CDR3 runs 14 residues. The CDR3, as DNA: TGCGCCAGCAGCCAAATAATGTCCCCAGAGACCCAGTACTTC. Its translation is CASSQIMSPETQYF.

This clone has just a few counts. The chain couples TRBV30 to TRBJ2-7; D tentatively fits TRBD1 or TRBD2 (6 bases each). Germline CDR1 reads GTSNPN; CDR2 reads SVGIG (reference sequence). The CDR3 has 14 amino acids. Trimming took off 0 bases at V and 9 bases at J, with 18 bases between the two ends. CDR3 amino acids: CAWSVGGQGLRQYF. CDR3 nucleotide sequence: TGTGCCTGGAGTGTAGGGGGGCAGGGGTTAAGGCAGTACTTC. Looking up the rest from reference TRBV30 and TRBJ2-7 gives the full variable domain: SQTIHQWPATLVQPVGSPLSLECTVEGTSNPNLYWYRQAAGRGLQLLFYSVGIGQISSEVPQNLSASRPQDRQFILSSKKLLLSDSGFYLCAWSVGGQGLRQYFGPGTRLTVT.

This clone came up once. V is TRBV30 and J is TRBJ1-1; no definite D call. The CDR3 has 11 amino acids. Trimming removed 4 bases from V and 1 base from J, with 4 bases in between. The germline V gene has CDR1 GTSNPN and CDR2 SVGIG (reference sequence). CDR3 bases: TGTGCCTGGAATGGGAACACTGAAGCTTTCTTT. Its translation is CAWNGNTEAFF.